This T cell receptor (beta chain) originates from a study of T cell repertoires in cytomegalovirus infection. Study-level background: Both CMV infection and a matching HLA type were indicated by public TCR beta signatures.

Study findings and constraints: Cumulative frequency of public TCR beta families picked out carriers of CMV plus the relevant HLA. Dominant in the ex vivo response were TCR beta clonotypes restricted by HLA-C and specific for CMV.

The table lists this clonotype with many counts. No antigen is known for it. TCRdb re-analysed the reads in MiXCR, keeping a single row per CDR3 protein. The sample yields 310,000 or so distinct CDR3 sequences, roughly 17% seen once. The sample taken for sequencing was PBMCs. The sequence derives from a human donor in good health (CMV status not recorded). Some clones in this sample may be carry-over from other donors' samples.

The CDR3 loop reads CSVVMGRSEQFF. Here the CDR3 DNA reads TGCAGCGTTGTAATGGGAAGAAGTGAGCAGTTCTTC. The V and J genes are TRBV29-1 and TRBJ2-1; D unclear. Per the germline V gene, CDR1 is SQVTM and CDR2 is ANQGSEA. V was cut by 4 bases and J by 9 bases, with 13 bases left in between. The CDR3 is made up of 12 amino acids.